This T cell receptor beta chain was recorded in a study of blood T cell repertoires in COVID-19. Study-level background: Nucleic acid was either cDNA or gDNA, and it came from T cells, B-cell-depleted T cells, or PBMCs.

J was trimmed by 0 bases and V by 4 bases; bases with no gene match: 8. Germline lookup yields CDR1 SGHNT and CDR2 YYREEE (reference sequence). The CDR3 runs 17 residues. In the original analysis: Counts of nucleated cells, estimated from reference gene primer amplification, were obtained. Data came from immunoSEQ multiplex PCR; TCRdb stores just in-frame clones and leaves some out. That table supplies the V and J calls and clone size; D and trimming were determined from the DNA. The sample has under 300,000 clones; roughly 90% are singletons. Clinical history reported by participants formed the basis on which cohorts were assigned.

This sequence originates from a woman younger than 45 with acute COVID-19. This chain links TRBV5-4 with TRBJ2-1; 9 bases align to TRBD1. Sequencing input: PBMCs or T cells enriched from blood (not recorded which). The CDR3: CASSPGTGPSSYNEQFF. CDR3 bases: TGTGCCAGCAGCCCGGGGACAGGGCCTAGCTCCTACAATGAGCAGTTCTTC. Supplemented by reference TRBV5-4 and TRBJ2-1, the full variable domain reads ETGVTQSPTHLIKTRGQQVTLRCSSQSGHNTVSWYQQALGQGPQFIFQYYREEENGRGNFPPRFSGLQFPNYSSELNVNALELDDSALYLCASSPGTGPSSYNEQFFGPGTRLTVL.